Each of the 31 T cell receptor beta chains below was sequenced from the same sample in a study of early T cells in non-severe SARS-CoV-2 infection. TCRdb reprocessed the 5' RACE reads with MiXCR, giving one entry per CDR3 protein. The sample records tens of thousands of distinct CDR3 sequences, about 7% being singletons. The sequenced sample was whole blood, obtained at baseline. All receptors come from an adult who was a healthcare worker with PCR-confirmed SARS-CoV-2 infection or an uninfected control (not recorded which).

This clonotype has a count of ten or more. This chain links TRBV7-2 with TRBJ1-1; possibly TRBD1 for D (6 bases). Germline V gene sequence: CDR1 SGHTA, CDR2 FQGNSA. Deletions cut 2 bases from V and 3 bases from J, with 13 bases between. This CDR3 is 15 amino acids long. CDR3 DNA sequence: TGTGCCAGCAGCTTAAGAGACAGGATGTACACTGAAGCTTTCTTT. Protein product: CASSLRDRMYTEAFF.

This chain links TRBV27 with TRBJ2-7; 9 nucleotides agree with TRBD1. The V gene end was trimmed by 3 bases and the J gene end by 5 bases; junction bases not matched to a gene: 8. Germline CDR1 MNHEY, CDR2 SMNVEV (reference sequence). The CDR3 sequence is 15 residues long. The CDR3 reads CASSFVGQGGHEQYF. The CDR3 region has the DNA TGTGCCAGCAGTTTTGTGGGACAGGGAGGCCACGAGCAGTACTTC.

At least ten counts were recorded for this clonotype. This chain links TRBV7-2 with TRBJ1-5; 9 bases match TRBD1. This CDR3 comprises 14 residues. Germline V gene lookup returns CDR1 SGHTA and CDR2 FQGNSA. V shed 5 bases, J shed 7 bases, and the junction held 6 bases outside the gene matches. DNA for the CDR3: TGTGCCAGCAGCAGCCGGACAGGGGAGCAGCCCCAGCATTTT. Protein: CASSSRTGEQPQHF.

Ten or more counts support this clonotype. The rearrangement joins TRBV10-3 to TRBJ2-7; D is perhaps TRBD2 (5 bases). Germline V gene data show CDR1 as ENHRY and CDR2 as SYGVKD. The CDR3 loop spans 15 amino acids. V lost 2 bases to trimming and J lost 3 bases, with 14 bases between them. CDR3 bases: TGTGCCATCAGTGAGGGTCTGGGAGAAATCTACGAGCAGTACGTC. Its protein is CAISEGLGEIYEQYV.

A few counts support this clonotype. DNA for the CDR3: TGTGCCAGCAGTTTATACGGGACAGGGACGTATGGCTACACCTTC. Amino acids: CASSLYGTGTYGYTF. The rearrangement uses TRBV28 and TRBJ1-2; 9 bases fit TRBD1. J was trimmed by 5 bases and V by 1 base; bases with no gene match: 5. This CDR3 has 15 residues. From germline, CDR1 is MDHEN and CDR2 SYDVKM.

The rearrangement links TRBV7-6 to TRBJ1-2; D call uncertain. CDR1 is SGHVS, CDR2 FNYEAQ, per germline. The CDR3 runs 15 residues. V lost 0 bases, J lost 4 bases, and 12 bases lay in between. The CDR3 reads CASSLAPGPIYGYTF. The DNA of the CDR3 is TGTGCCAGCAGCTTAGCCCCGGGCCCCATCTATGGCTACACCTTC.

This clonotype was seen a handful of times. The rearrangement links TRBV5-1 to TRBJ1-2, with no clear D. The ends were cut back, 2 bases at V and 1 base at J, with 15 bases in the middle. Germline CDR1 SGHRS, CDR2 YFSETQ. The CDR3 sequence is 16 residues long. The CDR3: CASSLVSASSNYGYTF. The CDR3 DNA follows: TGCGCCAGCAGCTTAGTTTCAGCTTCTAGTAACTATGGCTACACCTTC.

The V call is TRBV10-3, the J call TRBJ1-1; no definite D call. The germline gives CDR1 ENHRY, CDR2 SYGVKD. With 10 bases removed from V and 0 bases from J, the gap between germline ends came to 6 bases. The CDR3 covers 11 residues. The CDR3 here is CATGMNTEAFF. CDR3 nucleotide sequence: TGTGCCACGGGGATGAACACTGAAGCTTTCTTT.

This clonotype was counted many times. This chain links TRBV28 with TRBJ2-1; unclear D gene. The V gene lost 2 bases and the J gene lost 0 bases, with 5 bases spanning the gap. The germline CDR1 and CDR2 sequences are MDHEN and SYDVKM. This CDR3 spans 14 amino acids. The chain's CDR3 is CASSLVSSYNEQFF. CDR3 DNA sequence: TGTGCCAGCAGTTTAGTCAGCTCCTACAATGAGCAGTTCTTC.

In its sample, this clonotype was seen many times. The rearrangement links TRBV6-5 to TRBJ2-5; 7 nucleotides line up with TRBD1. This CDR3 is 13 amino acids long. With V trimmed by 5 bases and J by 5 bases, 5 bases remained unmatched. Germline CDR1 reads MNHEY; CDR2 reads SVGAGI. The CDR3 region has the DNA TGTGCCAGCAGTCCTGGGACAGCGGAGACCCAGTACTTC. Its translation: CASSPGTAETQYF.

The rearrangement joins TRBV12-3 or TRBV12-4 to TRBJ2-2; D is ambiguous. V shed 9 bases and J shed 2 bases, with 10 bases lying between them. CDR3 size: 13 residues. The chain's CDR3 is CASAYTNTGELFF. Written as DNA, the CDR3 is TGTGCCAGTGCTTATACAAACACCGGGGAGCTGTTTTTT.

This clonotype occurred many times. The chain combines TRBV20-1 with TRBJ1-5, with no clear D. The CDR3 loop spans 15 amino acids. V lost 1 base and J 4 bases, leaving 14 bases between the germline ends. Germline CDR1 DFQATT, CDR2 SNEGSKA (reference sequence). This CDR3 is CSARVGELLNQPQHF. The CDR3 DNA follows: TGCAGTGCTAGAGTTGGGGAGCTTCTGAATCAGCCCCAGCATTTT.

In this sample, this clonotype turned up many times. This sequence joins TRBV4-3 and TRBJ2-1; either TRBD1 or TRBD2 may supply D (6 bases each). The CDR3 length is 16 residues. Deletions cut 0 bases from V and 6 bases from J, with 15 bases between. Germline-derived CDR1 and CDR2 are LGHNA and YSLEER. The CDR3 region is CASSQDFSGAVNEQFF. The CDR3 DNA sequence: TGCGCCAGCAGCCAAGATTTTTCGGGGGCCGTCAATGAGCAGTTCTTC.

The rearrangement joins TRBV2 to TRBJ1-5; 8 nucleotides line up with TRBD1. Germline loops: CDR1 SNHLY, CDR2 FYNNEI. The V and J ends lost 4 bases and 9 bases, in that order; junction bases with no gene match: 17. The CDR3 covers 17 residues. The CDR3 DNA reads TGTGCCAGCAGTGCTGACAGGGGCCTCAGGGTTGATCGGCCCCAGCATTTT. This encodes CASSADRGLRVDRPQHF.

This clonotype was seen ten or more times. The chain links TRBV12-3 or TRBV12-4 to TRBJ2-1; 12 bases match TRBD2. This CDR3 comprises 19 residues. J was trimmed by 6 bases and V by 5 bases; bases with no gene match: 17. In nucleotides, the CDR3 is TGTGCCAGCAGTCCCGGACTAGCGGGACGACAATGGGGAAGCAATGAGCAGTTCTTC. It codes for CASSPGLAGRQWGSNEQFF.

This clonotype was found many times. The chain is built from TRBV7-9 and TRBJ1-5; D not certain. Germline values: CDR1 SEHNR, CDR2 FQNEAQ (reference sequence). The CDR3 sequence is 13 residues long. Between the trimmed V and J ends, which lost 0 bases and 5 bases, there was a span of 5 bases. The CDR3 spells CASSLAQHQPQHF. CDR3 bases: TGTGCCAGCAGCTTAGCTCAACATCAGCCCCAGCATTTT.

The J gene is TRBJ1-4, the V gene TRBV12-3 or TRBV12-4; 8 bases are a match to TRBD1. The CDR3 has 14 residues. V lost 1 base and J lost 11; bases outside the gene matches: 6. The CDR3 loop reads CASSLGQGAWKLFF. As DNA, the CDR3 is TGTGCCAGCAGTTTAGGGCAGGGGGCCTGGAAACTGTTTTTT.

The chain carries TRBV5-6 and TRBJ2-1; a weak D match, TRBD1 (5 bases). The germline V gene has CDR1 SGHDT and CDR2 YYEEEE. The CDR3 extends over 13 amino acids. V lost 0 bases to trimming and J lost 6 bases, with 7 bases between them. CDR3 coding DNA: TGTGCCAGCAGCTTGGGGACACCCAATGAGCAGTTCTTC. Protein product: CASSLGTPNEQFF.

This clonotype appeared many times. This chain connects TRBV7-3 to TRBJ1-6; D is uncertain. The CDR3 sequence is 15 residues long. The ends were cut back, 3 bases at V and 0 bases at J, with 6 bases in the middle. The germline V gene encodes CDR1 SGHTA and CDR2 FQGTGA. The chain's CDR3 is CASSFTPSYNSPLHF. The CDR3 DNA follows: TGTGCCAGCAGCTTCACCCCCTCCTATAATTCACCCCTCCACTTT. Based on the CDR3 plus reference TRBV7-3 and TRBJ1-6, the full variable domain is GAGVSQTPSNKVTEKGKYVELRCDPISGHTALYWYRQSLGQGPEFLIYFQGTGAADDSGLPNDRFFAVRPEGSVSTLKIQRTERGDSAVYLCASSFTPSYNSPLHFGNGTRLTVT.

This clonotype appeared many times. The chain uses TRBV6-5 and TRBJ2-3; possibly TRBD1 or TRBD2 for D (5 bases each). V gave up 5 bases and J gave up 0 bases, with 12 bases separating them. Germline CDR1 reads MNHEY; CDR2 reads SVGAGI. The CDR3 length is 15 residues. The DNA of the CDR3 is TGTGCCAGCAGTCGGTTCCGGGGCAGCACAGATACGCAGTATTTT. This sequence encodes CASSRFRGSTDTQYF.

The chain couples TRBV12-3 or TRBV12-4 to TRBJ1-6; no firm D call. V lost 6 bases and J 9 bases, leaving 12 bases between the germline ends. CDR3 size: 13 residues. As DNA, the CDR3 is TGTGCCAGCAGGTCCCAGGAGGTTTCACCCCTCCACTTT. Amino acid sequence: CASRSQEVSPLHF.

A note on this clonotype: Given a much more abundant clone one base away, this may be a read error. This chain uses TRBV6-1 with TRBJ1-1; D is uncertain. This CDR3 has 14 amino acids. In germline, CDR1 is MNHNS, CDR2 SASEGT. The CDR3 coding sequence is TGTGCCAGCTGTGAATTTGGAGGGAACACTGAAGCTTTCTTT. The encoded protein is CASCEFGGNTEAFF.

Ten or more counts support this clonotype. Written as DNA, the CDR3 is TGTGCCAGCAGTTACGCTGGGACAGGGGGTTGGCTTTATGGCTACACCTTC. Protein product: CASSYAGTGGWLYGYTF. The chain joins TRBV6-5 to TRBJ1-2; the match to TRBD1 covers 11 bases. The CDR3 contains 17 residues. Unmatched junction bases numbered 10, after V lost 2 bases and J lost 5 bases. CDR1 is MNHEY and CDR2 is SVGAGI in the germline V gene.

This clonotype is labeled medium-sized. CDR3 in amino acids: CASKAGRGSGNTIYF. For the CDR3, the DNA is TGTGCCAGCAAGGCCGGGAGGGGGAGTGGAAACACCATATATTTT. The chain recombines TRBV6-5 with TRBJ1-3, with D possibly matching TRBD1 (6 bases). Germline loops: CDR1 MNHEY, CDR2 SVGAGI. V was trimmed by 7 bases and J by 3 bases, leaving 16 bases between them. The CDR3 spans 15 residues.

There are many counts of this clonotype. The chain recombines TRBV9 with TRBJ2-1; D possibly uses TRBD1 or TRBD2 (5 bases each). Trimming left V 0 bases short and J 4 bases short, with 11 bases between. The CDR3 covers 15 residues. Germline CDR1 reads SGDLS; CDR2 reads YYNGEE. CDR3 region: CASSVGSGSYNEQFF. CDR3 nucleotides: TGTGCCAGCAGCGTAGGTTCAGGGAGTTACAATGAGCAGTTCTTC.

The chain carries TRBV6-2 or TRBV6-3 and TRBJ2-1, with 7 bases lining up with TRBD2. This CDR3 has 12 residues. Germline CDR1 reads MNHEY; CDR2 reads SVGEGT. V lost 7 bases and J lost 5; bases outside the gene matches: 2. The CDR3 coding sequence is TGTGCCAGCAACGGGGGGAACAATGAGCAGTTCTTC. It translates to CASNGGNNEQFF.

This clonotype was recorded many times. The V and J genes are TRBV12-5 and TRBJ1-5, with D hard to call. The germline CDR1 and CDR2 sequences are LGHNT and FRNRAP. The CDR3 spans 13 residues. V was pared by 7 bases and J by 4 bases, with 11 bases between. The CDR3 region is CASAPGLNQPQHF. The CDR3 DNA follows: TGTGCTAGTGCTCCAGGTTTAAATCAGCCCCAGCATTTT.

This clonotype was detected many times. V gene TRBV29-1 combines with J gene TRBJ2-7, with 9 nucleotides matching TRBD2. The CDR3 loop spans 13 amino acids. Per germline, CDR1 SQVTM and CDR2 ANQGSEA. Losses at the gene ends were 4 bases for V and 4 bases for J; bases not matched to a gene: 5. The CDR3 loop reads CSVVAGGQYEQYF. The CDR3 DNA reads TGCAGCGTTGTGGCGGGAGGGCAATACGAGCAGTACTTC.

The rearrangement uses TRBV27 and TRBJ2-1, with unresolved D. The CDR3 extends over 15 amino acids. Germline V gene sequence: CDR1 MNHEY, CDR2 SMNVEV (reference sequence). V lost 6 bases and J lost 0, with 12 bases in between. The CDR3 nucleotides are TGTGCCAGCAGGAACATAATCAGCTCCTACAATGAGCAGTTCTTC. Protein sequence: CASRNIISSYNEQFF.

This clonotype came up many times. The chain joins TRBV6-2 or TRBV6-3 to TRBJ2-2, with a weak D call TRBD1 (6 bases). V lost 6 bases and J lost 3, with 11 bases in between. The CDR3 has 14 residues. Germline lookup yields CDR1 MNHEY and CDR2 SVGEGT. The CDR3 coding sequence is TGTGCCAGCAGCGAACAGGGTTACACCGGGGAGCTGTTTTTT. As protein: CASSEQGYTGELFF.

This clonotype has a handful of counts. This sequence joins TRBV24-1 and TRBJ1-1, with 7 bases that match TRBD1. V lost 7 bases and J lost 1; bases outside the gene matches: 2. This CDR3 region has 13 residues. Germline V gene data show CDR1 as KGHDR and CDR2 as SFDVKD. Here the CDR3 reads CATRGQENTEAFF. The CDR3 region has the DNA TGTGCCACCAGAGGACAGGAGAACACTGAAGCTTTCTTT.